This T cell receptor (beta chain) was sequenced in a study of regulatory T cells in long-lasting Graves disease. The CDR3 is 17 residues long. J was trimmed by 6 bases and V by 7 bases; bases with no gene match: 19. Looked up from germline, CDR1 is SGHRS and CDR2 is YFSETQ. Time point given: newly diagnosed GD, antithyroid drugs for less than 3 months. PBMC RNA served as the TCR library source. To make TCR beta libraries, researchers used iRepertoire HTBI primers and Arm-PCR of CDR3 regions. TCRdb redid the calling of the multiplex PCR reads with MiXCR, one entry per CDR3 protein. Among a few hundred thousand distinct CDR3 sequences listed, about 17% were seen once.

This chain links TRBV5-1 with TRBJ2-3, with 8 bases fitting TRBD2. This material consisted of peripheral blood mononuclear cells (PBMCs), taken at new diagnosis, from a patient treated with antithyroid drugs. This receptor was identified in a female donor with Graves disease. This CDR3 is CASGHPKVAGFQDTQYF. The CDR3 nucleotides read TGCGCCAGCGGCCACCCAAAGGTAGCGGGATTCCAGGATACGCAGTATTTT. Full variable domain (rest looked up from reference TRBV5-1 and TRBJ2-3): KAGVTQTPRYLIKTRGQQVTLSCSPISGHRSVSWYQQTPGQGLQFLFEYFSETQRNKGNFPGRFSGRQFSNSRSEMNVSTLELGDSALYLCASGHPKVAGFQDTQYFGPGTRLTVL.